This is a list of T cell receptor beta chains from one sample in a study of siplizumab effects on memory and regulatory T cells. Assay: immunoSEQ multiplex PCR; the TCRdb copy retains only in-frame clones and omits some. The repertoire consists of over 100,000 clones, with about 94% occurring once and the leading ten covering around 1.1%. Sample: CD4+ T cells sorted from blood. The receptors originated from a human donor in good health. Both conserved end residues are part of each CDR3. A D gene is named only where the DNA matches it firmly.

d_gene,v_gene,j_gene,len,CDR3nt,CDR3aa
NA,TRBV30,TRBJ1-4,14,TGTGCCTGGAGTGCCGGGGGTGATAATGAAAAACTGTTTTTT,CAWSAGGDNEKLFF
NA,TRBV6-1,TRBJ2-7,13,TGTGCCAGCAAACAACTCCGGGAGAACGAGCAGTACTTC,CASKQLRENEQYF
NA,TRBV28,TRBJ2-1,17,TGTGCCAGCAGTTCGAAACTAGTCTTATACAATAGGAATGAGCAGTTCTTC,CASSSKLVLYNRNEQFF
NA,TRBV7-6,TRBJ2-6,13,TGTGCCAGCAGCCCCACCACCGCCAACGTCCTGACTTTC,CASSPTTANVLTF
TRBD1,TRBV7-2,TRBJ1-2,14,TGTGCCAGCAGCCCAGACAGGGGGCGTAATGGCTACACCTTC,CASSPDRGRNGYTF
NA,TRBV2,TRBJ1-1,13,TGTGCCAGCAGGACACTGGGGGCTCTCTGGGCTTTCTTT,CASRTLGALWAFF
NA,TRBV19,TRBJ2-7,11,TGTGCCCCCTCCCCCAGGTACGAGCAGTACTTC,CAPSPRYEQYF
TRBD2,TRBV9,TRBJ2-1,15,TGTGCCAGCGGGACTGGCGGGAGCTCCTACAATGAGCAGTTCTTC,CASGTGGSSYNEQFF
NA,TRBV6-6,TRBJ2-7,13,TGTGCCAGCAGTTACTTGAGCTCCTACGAGCAGTACTTC,CASSYLSSYEQYF
NA,TRBV7-8,TRBJ1-2,14,TGTGCCAGCAGCTTAGTTTTCAGTAACTATGGCTACACCTTC,CASSLVFSNYGYTF
NA,TRBV15,TRBJ1-4,15,TGTGCCACCAGCAGAGAAGTAATACAGAATGAAAAACTGTTTTTT,CATSREVIQNEKLFF
NA,TRBV19,TRBJ2-3,13,TGTGCCAGTAGTGAGGGTCGGAGAGATACGCAGTATTTT,CASSEGRRDTQYF
NA,TRBV18,TRBJ2-1,12,TGTGCCAGCTCACCACCGAGGAGCGGGCAGTTCTTC,CASSPPRSGQFF
NA,TRBV2,TRBJ2-3,15,TGTGCCAGCGCGGCGGACACCACCTTCACAGATACGCAGTATTTT,CASAADTTFTDTQYF
NA,TRBV21-1,TRBJ2-1,16,TGTGCCAGCAGGTGTGGTCTACACCATTCCGACAATGAGCAGTTCTTC,CASRCGLHHSDNEQFF
NA,TRBV29-1,TRBJ2-7,13,TGCAGCGTTGATGGAACGGCCTCCTACGAGCAGTACTTC,CSVDGTASYEQYF